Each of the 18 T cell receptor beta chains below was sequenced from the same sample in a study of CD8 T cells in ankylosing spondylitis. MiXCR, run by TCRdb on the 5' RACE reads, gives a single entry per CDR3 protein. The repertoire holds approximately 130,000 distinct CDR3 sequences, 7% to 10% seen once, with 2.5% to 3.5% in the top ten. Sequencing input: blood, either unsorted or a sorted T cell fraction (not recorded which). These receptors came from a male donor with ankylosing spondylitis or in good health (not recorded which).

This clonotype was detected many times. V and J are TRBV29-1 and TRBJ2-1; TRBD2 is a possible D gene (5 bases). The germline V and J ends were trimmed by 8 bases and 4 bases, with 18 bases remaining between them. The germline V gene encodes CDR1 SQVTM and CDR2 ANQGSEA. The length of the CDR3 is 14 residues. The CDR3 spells CSSVGVGSYNEQFF. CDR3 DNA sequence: TGCAGCAGCGTTGGGGTGGGGAGTTACAATGAGCAGTTCTTC.

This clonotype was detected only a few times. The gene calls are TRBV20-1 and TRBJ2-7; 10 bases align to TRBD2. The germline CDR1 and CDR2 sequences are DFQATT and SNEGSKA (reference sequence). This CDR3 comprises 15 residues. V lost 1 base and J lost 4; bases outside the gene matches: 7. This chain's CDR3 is CSARAASGSMYEQYF. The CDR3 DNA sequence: TGCAGTGCTAGAGCGGCTAGCGGGAGTATGTACGAGCAGTACTTC.

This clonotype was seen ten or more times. The CDR3 loop is CASSLAAGGYNEQFF. CDR3 in DNA: TGTGCCAGCAGCTTAGCGGCGGGAGGGTACAATGAGCAGTTCTTC. The V gene is TRBV7-2, the J gene TRBJ2-1, with 9 nucleotides matching TRBD2. This CDR3 has 15 amino acids. Trimming cost V 0 bases and J 4 bases; bases outside gene matches: 1. In germline, CDR1 is SGHTA, CDR2 FQGNSA.

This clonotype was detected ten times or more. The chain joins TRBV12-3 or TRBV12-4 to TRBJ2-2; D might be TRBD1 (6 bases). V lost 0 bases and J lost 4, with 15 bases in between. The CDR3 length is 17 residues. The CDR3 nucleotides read TGTGCCAGCAGTTTAGCTAGAGCCACAGGGCTCACCGGGGAGCTGTTTTTT. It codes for CASSLARATGLTGELFF.

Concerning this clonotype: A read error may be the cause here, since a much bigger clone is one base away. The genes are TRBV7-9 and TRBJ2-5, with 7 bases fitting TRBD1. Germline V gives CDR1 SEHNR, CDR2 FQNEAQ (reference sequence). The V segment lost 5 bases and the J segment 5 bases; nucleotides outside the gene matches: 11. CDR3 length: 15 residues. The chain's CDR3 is CASSTGQRLAETQYF. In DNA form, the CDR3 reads TGTGCCAGCAGCACGGGACAGAGGTTGGCGGAGACCCAGTACTTC.

For the CDR3, the DNA is TGTGCCAGCAGTTACTCGGTTCTGGCGGATACGCAGTATTTT. Translation: CASSYSVLADTQYF. The chain couples TRBV6-5 to TRBJ2-3; D gene ambiguous. CDR3 length equals 14 residues. Trimming removed 0 bases at V and 6 bases at J, with 10 bases between. The germline gives CDR1 MNHEY, CDR2 SVGAGI.

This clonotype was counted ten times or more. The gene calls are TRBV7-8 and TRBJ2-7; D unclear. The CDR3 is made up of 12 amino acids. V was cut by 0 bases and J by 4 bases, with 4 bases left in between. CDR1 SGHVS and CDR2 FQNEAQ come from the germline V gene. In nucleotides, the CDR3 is TGTGCCAGCAGCTTAGCTCCATACGAGCAGTACTTC. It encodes CASSLAPYEQYF.

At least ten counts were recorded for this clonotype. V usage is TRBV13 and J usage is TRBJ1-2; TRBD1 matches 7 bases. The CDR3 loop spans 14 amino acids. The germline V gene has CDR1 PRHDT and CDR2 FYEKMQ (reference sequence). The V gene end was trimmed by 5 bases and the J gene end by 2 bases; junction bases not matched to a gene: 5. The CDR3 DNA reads TGTGCCAGCAGCCCCCCGACAGGGAACTATGGCTACACCTTC. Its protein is CASSPPTGNYGYTF. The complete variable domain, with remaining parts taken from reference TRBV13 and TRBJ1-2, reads AAGVIQSPRHLIKEKRETATLKCYPIPRHDTVYWYQQGPGQDPQFLISFYEKMQSDKGSIPDRFSAQQFSDYHSELNMSSLELGDSALYFCASSPPTGNYGYTFGSGTRLTVV.

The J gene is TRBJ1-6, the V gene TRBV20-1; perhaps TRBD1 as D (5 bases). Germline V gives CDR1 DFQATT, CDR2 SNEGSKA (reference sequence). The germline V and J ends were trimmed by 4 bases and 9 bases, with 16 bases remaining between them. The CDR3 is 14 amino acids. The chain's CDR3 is CSAKEASGGSPLHF. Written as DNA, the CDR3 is TGCAGTGCTAAAGAAGCAAGTGGGGGTTCACCCCTCCACTTT.

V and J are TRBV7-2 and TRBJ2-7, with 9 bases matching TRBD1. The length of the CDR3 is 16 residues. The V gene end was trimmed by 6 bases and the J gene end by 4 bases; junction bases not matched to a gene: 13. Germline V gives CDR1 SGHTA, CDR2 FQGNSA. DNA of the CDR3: TGTGCCAGCAGGGACCCGGGAACAGGGGGCCAGTACGAGCAGTACTTC. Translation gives CASRDPGTGGQYEQYF.

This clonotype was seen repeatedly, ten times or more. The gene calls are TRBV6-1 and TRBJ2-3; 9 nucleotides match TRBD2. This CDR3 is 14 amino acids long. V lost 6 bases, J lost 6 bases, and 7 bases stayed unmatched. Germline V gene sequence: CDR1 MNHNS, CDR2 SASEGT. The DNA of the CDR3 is TGTGCCAGCAGGGCGGGAGGGGTGATGGATACGCAGTATTTT. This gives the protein CASRAGGVMDTQYF.

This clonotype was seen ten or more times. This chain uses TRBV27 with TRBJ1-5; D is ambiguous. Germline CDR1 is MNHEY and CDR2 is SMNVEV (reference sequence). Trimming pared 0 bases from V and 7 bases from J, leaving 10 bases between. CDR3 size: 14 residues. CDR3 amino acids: CASSLSALGQPQHF. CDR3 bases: TGTGCCAGCAGTTTATCAGCCCTGGGGCAGCCCCAGCATTTT.

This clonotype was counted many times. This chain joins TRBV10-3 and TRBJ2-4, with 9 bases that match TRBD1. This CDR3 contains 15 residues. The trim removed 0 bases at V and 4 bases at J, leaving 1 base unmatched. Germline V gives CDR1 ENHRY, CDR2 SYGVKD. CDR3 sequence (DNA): TGTGCCATCAGTGAGTCAGGGACAGGGAAAAACATTCAGTACTTC. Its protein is CAISESGTGKNIQYF.

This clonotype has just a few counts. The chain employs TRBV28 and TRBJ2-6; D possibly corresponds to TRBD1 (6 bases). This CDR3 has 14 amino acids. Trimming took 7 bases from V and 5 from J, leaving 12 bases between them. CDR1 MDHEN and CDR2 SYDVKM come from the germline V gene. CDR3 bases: TGTGCCAGCATCAAACAGGGTAGGGCCAACGTCCTGACTTTC. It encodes CASIKQGRANVLTF.

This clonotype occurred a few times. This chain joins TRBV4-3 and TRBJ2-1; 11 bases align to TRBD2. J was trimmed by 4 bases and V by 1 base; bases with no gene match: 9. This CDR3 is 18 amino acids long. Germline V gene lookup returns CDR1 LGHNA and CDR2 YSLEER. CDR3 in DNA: TGCGCCAGCAGCCAAGTTCCTATGACTAGCGGGGTATACAATGAGCAGTTCTTC. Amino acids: CASSQVPMTSGVYNEQFF.

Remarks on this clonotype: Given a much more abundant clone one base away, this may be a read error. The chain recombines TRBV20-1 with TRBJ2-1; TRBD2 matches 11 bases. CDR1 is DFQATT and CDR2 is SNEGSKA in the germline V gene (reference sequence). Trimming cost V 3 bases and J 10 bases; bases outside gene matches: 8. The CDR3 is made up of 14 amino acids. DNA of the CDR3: TGCAGTGCTAGGGCTAGCGGGAGGCCCGAGGAGCAGTTCTTC. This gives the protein CSARASGRPEEQFF.

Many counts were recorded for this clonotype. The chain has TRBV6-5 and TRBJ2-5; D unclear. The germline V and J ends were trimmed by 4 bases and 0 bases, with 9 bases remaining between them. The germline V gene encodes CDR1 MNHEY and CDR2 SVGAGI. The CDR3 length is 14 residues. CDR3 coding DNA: TGTGCCAGCAGTTTATTAGCTTACCAAGAGACCCAGTACTTC. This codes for CASSLLAYQETQYF.

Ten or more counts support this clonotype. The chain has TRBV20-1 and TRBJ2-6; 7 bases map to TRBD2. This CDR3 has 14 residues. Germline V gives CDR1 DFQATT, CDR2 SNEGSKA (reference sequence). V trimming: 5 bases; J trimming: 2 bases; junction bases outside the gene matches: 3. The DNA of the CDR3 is TGCAGTGCTTTTGGGGGGGCTGGGGCCAACGTCCTGACTTTC. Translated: CSAFGGAGANVLTF.